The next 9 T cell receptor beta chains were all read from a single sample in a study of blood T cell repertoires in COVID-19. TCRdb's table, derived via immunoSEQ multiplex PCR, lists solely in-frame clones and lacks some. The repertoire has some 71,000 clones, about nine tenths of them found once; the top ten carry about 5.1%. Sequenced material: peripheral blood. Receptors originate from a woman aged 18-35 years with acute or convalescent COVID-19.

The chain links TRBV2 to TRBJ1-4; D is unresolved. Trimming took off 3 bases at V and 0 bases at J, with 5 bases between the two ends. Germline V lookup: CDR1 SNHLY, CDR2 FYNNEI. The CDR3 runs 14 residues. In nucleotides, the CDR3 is TGTGCCAGCAGTGAGAGTACAACTAATGAAAAACTGTTTTTT. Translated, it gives CASSESTTNEKLFF.

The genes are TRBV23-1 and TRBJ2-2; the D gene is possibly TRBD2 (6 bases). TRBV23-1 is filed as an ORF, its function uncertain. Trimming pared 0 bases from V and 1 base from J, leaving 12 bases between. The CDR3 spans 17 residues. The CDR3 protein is CASSQSRLGENTGELFF. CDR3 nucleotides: TGCGCCAGCAGTCAATCTCGACTAGGGGAGAACACCGGGGAGCTGTTTTTT.

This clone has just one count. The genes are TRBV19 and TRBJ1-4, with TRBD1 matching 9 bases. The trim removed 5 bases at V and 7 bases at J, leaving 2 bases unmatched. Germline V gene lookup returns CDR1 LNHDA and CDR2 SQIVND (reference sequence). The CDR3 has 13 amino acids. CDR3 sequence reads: CASSADRGEKLFF. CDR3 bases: TGTGCCAGTAGTGCGGACAGGGGTGAAAAACTGTTTTTT.

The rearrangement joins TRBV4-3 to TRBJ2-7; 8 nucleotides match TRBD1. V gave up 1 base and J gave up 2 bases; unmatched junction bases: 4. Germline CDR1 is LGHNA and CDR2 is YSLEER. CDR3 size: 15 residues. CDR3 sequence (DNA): TGCGCCAGCAGCCAAGGAACAGGGGGGCCCTACGAGCAGTACTTC. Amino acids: CASSQGTGGPYEQYF.

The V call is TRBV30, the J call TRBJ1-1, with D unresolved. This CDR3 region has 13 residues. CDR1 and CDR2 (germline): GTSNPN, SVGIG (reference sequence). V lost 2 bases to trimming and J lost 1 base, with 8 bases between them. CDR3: CAWSFSKNTEAFF. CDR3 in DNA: TGTGCCTGGAGTTTCTCTAAGAACACTGAAGCTTTCTTT.

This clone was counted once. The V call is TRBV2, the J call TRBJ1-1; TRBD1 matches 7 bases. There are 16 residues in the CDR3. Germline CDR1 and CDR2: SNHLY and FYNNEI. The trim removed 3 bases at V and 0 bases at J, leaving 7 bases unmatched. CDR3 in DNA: TGTGCCAGCAGTGACCCGGGACAGCGGATGAACACTGAAGCTTTCTTT. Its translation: CASSDPGQRMNTEAFF.

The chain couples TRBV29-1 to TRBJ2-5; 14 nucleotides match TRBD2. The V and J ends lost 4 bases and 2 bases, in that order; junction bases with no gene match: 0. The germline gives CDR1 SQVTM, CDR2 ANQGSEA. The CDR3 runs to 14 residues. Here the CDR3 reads CSVGLAGGQETQYF. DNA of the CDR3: TGCAGCGTTGGACTAGCGGGGGGGCAAGAGACCCAGTACTTC.

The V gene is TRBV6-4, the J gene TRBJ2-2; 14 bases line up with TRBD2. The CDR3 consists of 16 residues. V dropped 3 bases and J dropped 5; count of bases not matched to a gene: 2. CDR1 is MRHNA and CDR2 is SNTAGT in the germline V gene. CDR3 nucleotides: TGTGCCAGCAGTGATGGGACTAGCGGGAGTACCGGGGAGCTGTTTTTT. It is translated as CASSDGTSGSTGELFF.

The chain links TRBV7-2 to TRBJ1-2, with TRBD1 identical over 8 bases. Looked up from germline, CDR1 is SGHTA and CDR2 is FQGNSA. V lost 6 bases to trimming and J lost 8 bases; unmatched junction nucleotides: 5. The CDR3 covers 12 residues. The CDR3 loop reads CASSKGQGGYTF. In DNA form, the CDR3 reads TGTGCCAGCAGTAAAGGACAGGGCGGCTACACCTTC.